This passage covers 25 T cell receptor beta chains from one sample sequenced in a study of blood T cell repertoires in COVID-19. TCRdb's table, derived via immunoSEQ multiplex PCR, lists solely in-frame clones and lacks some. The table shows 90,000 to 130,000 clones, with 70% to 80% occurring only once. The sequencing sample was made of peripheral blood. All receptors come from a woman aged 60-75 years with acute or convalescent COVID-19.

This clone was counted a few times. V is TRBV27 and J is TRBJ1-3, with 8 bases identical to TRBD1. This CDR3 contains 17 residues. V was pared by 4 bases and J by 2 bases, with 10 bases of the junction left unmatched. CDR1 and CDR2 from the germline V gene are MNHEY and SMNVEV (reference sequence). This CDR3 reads CASSSTSDRGPGNTIYF. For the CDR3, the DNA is TGTGCCAGCAGTTCCACCTCCGACAGGGGACCTGGAAACACCATATATTTT.

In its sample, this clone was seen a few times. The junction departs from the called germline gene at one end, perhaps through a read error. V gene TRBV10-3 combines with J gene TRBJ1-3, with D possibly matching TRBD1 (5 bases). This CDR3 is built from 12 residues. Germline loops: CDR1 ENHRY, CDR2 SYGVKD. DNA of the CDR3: TGTGCCATCAGTGAGTCGCCGCGACAGTCCCAATTT. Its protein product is CAISESPRQSQF.

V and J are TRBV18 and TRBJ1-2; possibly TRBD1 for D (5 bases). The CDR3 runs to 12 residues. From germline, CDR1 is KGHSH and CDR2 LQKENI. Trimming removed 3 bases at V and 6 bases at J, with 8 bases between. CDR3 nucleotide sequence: TGTGCCAGCTCACCGGGGGGTGATGGCTACACCTTC. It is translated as CASSPGGDGYTF.

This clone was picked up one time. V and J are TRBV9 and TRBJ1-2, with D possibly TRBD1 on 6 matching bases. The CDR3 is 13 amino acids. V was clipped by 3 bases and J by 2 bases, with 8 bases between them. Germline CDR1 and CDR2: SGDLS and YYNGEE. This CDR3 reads CASSATGNYGYTF. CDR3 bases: TGTGCCAGCAGCGCAACAGGGAACTATGGCTACACCTTC.

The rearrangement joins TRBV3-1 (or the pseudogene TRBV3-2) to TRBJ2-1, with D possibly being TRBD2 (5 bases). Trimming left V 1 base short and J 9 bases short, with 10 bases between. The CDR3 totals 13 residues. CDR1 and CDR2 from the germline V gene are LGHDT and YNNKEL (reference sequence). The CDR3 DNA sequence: TGTGCCAGCAGCCAAGGGGAGCCGGCTGAGCAGTTCTTC. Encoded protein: CASSQGEPAEQFF.

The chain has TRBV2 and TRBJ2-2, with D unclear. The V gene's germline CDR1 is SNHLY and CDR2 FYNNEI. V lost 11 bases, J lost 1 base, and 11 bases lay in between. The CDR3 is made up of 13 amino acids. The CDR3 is CASLPGNTGELFF. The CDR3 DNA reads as TGTGCCTCACTTCCGGGGAACACCGGGGAGCTGTTTTTT.

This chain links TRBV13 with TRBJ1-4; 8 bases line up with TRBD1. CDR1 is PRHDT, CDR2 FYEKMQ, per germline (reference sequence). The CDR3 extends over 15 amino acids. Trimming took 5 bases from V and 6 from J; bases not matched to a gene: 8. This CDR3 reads CASSVASGGDEKLFF. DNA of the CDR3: TGTGCCAGCAGCGTCGCCTCAGGGGGCGATGAAAAACTGTTTTTT. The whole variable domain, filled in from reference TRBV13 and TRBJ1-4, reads AAGVIQSPRHLIKEKRETATLKCYPIPRHDTVYWYQQGPGQDPQFLISFYEKMQSDKGSIPDRFSAQQFSDYHSELNMSSLELGDSALYFCASSVASGGDEKLFFGSGTQLSVL.

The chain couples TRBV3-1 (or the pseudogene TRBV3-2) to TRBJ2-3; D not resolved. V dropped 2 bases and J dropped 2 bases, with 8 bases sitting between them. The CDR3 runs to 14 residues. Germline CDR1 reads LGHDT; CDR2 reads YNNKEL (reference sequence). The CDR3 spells CASSQLQNTDTQYF. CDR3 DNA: TGTGCCAGCAGCCAATTACAGAACACAGATACGCAGTATTTT.

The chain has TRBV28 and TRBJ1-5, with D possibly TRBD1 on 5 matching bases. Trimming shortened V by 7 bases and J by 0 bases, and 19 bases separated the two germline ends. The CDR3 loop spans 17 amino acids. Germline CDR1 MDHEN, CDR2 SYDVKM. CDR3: CASTHQGWGFSNQPQHF. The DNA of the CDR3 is TGTGCCAGCACCCACCAGGGATGGGGCTTTAGCAATCAGCCCCAGCATTTT.

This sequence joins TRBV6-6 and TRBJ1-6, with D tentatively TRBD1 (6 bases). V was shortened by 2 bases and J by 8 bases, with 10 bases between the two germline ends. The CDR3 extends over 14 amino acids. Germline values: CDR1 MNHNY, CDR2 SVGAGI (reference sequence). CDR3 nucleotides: TGTGCCAGCAGTTACAGACAGGATTATTCACCCCTCCACTTT. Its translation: CASSYRQDYSPLHF.

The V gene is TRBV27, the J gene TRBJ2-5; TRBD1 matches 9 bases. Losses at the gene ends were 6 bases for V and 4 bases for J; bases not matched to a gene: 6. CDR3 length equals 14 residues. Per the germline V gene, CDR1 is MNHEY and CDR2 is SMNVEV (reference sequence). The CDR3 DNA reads TGTGCCAGCAGCTCGGACAGGGGCCGAGAGACCCAGTACTTC. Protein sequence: CASSSDRGRETQYF.

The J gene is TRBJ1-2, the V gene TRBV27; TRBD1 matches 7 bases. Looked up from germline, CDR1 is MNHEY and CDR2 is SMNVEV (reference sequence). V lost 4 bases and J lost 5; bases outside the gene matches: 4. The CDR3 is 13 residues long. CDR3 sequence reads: CASSSTGKYGYTF. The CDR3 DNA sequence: TGTGCCAGCAGTTCGACAGGGAAATATGGCTACACCTTC.

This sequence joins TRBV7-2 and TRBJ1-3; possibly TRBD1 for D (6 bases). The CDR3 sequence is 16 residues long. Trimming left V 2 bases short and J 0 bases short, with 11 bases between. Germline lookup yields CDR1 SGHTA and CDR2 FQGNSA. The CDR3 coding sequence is TGTGCCAGCAGCTTACAGGGGACCAACTCTGGAAACACCATATATTTT. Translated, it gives CASSLQGTNSGNTIYF.

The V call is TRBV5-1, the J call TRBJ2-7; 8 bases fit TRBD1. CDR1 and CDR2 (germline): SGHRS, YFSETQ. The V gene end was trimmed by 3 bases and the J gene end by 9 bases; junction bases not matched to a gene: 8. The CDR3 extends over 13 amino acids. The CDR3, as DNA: TGCGCCAGCAGCTCGGGACAGGTAATAGGGCAGTACTTC. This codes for CASSSGQVIGQYF.

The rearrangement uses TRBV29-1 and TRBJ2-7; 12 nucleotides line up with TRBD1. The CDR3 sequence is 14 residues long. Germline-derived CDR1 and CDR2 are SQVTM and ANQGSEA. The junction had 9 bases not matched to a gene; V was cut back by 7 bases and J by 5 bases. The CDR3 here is CSASRGTGGDEQYF. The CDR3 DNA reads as TGCAGCGCCTCTCGCGGGACAGGGGGCGACGAGCAGTACTTC.

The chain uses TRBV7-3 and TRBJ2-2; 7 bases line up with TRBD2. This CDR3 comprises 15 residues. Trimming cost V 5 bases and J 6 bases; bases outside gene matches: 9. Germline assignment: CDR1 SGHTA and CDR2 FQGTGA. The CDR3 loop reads CASSHGGRAPGELFF. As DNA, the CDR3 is TGTGCCAGCAGCCACGGGGGGAGGGCACCCGGGGAGCTGTTTTTT.

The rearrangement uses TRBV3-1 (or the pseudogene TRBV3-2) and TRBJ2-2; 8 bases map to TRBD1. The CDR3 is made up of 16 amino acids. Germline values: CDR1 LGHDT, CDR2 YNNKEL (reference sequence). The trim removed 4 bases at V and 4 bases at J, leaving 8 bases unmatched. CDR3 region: CASSPRGTGSTGELFF. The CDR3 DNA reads TGTGCCAGCAGCCCCCGTGGGACAGGCTCCACCGGGGAGCTGTTTTTT.

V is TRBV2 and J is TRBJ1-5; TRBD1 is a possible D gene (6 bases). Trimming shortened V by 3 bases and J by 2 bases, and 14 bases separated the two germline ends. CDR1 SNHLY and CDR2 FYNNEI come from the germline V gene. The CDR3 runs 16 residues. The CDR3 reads CASSDAARGGNQPQHF. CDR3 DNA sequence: TGTGCCAGCAGTGATGCAGCCAGGGGAGGCAATCAGCCCCAGCATTTT.

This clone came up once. CDR3 amino acids: CASTTGQTLTGELFF. In DNA, the CDR3 is TGTGCCAGTACCACGGGACAGACCCTCACCGGGGAGCTGTTTTTT. This sequence joins TRBV19 and TRBJ2-2, with 7 bases identical to TRBD1. V lost 7 bases and J lost 4; bases outside the gene matches: 9. The CDR3 totals 15 residues. The germline CDR1 and CDR2 sequences are LNHDA and SQIVND (reference sequence).

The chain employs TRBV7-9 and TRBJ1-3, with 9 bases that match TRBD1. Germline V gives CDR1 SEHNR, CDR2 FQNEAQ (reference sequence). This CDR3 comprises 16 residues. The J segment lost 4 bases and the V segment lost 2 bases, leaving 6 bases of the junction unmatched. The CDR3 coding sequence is TGTGCCAGCAGCTTAAACAGGGGGCTGGTCGGAAACACCATATATTTT. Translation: CASSLNRGLVGNTIYF. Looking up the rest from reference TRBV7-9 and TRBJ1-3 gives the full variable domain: DTGVSQNPRHKITKRGQNVTFRCDPISEHNRLYWYRQTLGQGPEFLTYFQNEAQLEKSRLLSDRFSAERPKGSFSTLEIQRTEQGDSAMYLCASSLNRGLVGNTIYFGEGSWLTVV.

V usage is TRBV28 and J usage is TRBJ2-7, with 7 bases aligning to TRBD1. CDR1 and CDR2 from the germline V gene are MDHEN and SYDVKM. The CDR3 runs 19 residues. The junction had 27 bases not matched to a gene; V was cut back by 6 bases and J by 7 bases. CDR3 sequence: CASSRRTRGLTGPLREQYF. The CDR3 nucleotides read TGTGCCAGCAGCAGACGCACCAGAGGCCTGACAGGGCCTCTACGAGAGCAGTACTTC.

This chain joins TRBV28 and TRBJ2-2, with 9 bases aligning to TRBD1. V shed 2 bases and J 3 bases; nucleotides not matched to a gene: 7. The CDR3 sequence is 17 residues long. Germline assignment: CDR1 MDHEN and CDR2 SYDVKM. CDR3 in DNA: TGTGCCAGCAGTTTAATTCCGGGACAGGGCCACACCGGGGAGCTGTTTTTT. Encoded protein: CASSLIPGQGHTGELFF.

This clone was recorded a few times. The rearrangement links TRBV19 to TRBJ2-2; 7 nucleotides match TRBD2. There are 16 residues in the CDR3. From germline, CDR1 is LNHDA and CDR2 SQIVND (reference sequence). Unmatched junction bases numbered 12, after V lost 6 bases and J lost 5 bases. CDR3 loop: CASRTRGVRRTGELFF. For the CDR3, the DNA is TGTGCCAGTAGAACTCGGGGGGTTAGAAGAACCGGGGAGCTGTTTTTT.

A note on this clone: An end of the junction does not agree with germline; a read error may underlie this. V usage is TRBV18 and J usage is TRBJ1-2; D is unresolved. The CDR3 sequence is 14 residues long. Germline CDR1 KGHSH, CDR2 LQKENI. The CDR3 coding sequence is TGTGCCAGCTCATCACCCCGGGTGGACTATGGCTACACCTTC. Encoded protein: CASSSPRVDYGYTF.

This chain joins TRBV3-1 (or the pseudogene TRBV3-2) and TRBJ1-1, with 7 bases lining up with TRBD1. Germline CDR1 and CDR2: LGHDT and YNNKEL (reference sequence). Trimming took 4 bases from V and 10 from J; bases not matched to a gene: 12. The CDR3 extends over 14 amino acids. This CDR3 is CASSLPLQQGTAFF. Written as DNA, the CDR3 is TGTGCCAGCAGCCTACCACTACAACAGGGGACAGCTTTCTTT.